The clone carrying this T cell receptor (beta chain) was seen ten or more times. What it recognizes is unknown. Preparation of the TCRbeta library involved a method that used unique molecular identifiers. MiXCR was run by TCRdb on the PCR reads, yielding one entry per CDR3 protein. The sample includes around 300,000 distinct CDR3 sequences, around 7.3% of them seen just once. Trimming removed 4 bases from V and 2 bases from J, with 7 bases in between. Looked up from germline, CDR1 is DFQATT and CDR2 is SNEGSKA (reference sequence). This CDR3 is built from 12 residues. These data come from a study of T-cell reconstitution after alpha-beta-depleted transplantation in children. Study-wide results and limits: Surviving recipient T cells and intrathymic progenitors accounted for some patients' high TCRbeta diversity at day 60. Alpha-beta T cells present about two months after transplant were reported to originate from several hundred expanded graft clones. Fresh T-cell production supplied most of the T-cell counts and diversity seen one year after transplant.

The sample consisted of peripheral blood, taken 360 days after TCRalphabeta/CD19-depleted stem cell transplant. The V and J genes are TRBV20-1 and TRBJ2-3, with D unclear. This sequence was found in a female patient aged 2-9 years who had a stem cell transplant for Fanconi anemia, so the T cells may come from the graft donor. CDR3 sequence reads: CSANGDTDTQYF. The CDR3 bases are TGCAGTGCTAATGGGGACACAGATACGCAGTATTTT.